These 3 T cell receptor beta chains originate from one sample sequenced in a study of early T cells in non-severe SARS-CoV-2 infection. TCRdb recomputed calls from the 5' RACE reads with MiXCR, one row per CDR3 protein. The table records 55,000 to 75,000 distinct CDR3 sequences, 10% to 15% of them present only once. Sequencing was done on a sample of whole blood. These TCRs come from an adult who was a healthcare worker with PCR-confirmed SARS-CoV-2 infection or an uninfected control (not recorded which).

This chain links TRBV20-1 with TRBJ2-1; 10 nucleotides agree with TRBD2. V was pared by 5 bases and J by 6 bases, with 10 bases of the junction left unmatched. There are 15 residues in the CDR3. Germline CDR1 DFQATT, CDR2 SNEGSKA (reference sequence). The CDR3 DNA follows: TGCAGTGCTGAAGGGGGACTAGCGCTTCTCAATGAGCAGTTCTTC. Translating gives CSAEGGLALLNEQFF.

The chain employs TRBV28 and TRBJ2-2, with 8 bases matching TRBD1. CDR3 size: 14 residues. V dropped 6 bases and J dropped 5; count of bases not matched to a gene: 5. Germline CDR1 MDHEN, CDR2 SYDVKM. For the CDR3, the DNA is TGTGCCAGCAGGGGGACAGGTGGGACCGGGGAGCTGTTTTTT. It codes for CASRGTGGTGELFF.

Concerning this clonotype itself: The conserved final phenylalanine or tryptophan is absent from the CDR3, which likely points to a read error. V gene TRBV2 combines with J gene TRBJ2-7; TRBD1 is a possible D gene (6 bases). This CDR3 contains 14 residues. V was cut by 7 bases and J by 0 bases, with 13 bases left in between. CDR1 is SNHLY and CDR2 is FYNNEI in the germline V gene. CDR3 in DNA: TGTGCCAGCATGGGGGCCCGACACTCCTACGAGCAGTACTCC. Translation gives CASMGARHSYEQYS.